The 19 T cell receptor beta chains given below trace back to one sample, sequenced in a study of blood T cell repertoires in COVID-19. Profiling relied on immunoSEQ multiplex PCR, and the TCRdb table lists in-frame clones only, not all of them. The sample consists of about 200,000 clones, 82% of them appearing once. The sequencing input was PBMCs or T cells enriched from blood (not recorded which). These receptors originate from a man aged 40-49 years who had recovered from COVID-19.

The chain combines TRBV3-1 (or the pseudogene TRBV3-2) with TRBJ2-3; 9 nucleotides line up with TRBD2. Unmatched junction bases numbered 7, after V lost 1 base and J lost 2 bases. This CDR3 spans 17 amino acids. Germline CDR1 is LGHDT and CDR2 is YNNKEL (reference sequence). The CDR3 sequence: CASSQATSGWDTDTQYF. CDR3 nucleotide sequence: TGTGCCAGCAGCCAAGCGACTAGCGGATGGGACACAGATACGCAGTATTTT.

This clone was seen once. The gene calls are TRBV4-3 and TRBJ2-1; D gene ambiguous. Germline V CDR1 and CDR2: LGHNA, YSLEER. The ends were cut back, 0 bases at V and 4 bases at J, with 7 bases in the middle. There are 14 residues in the CDR3. The CDR3 is CASSQESRYNEQFF. The CDR3 nucleotides read TGCGCCAGCAGCCAAGAATCCAGATACAATGAGCAGTTCTTC.

This chain joins TRBV4-3 and TRBJ1-5; 7 bases match TRBD1. Per germline, CDR1 LGHNA and CDR2 YSLEER. The CDR3 extends over 17 amino acids. V trimming: 3 bases; J trimming: 0 bases; junction bases outside the gene matches: 8. The CDR3 loop reads CASSHEWGQNSNQPQHF. CDR3 in DNA: TGCGCCAGCAGCCACGAATGGGGACAGAATAGCAATCAGCCCCAGCATTTT.

The chain recombines TRBV11-2 with TRBJ2-1; tentative D call: TRBD1 (6 bases). The ends were cut back, 5 bases at V and 0 bases at J, with 14 bases in the middle. The V gene's germline CDR1 is SGHAT and CDR2 FQNNGV. There are 16 residues in the CDR3. Here the CDR3 reads CASSRNRAPSYNEQFF. The CDR3 bases are TGTGCCAGCAGCCGCAACAGGGCGCCCTCCTACAATGAGCAGTTCTTC. The full variable domain, with the rest looked up from reference TRBV11-2 and TRBJ2-1, is EAGVAQSPRYKIIEKRQSVAFWCNPISGHATLYWYQQILGQGPKLLIQFQNNGVVDDSQLPKDRFSAERLKGVDSTLKIQPAKLEDSAVYLCASSRNRAPSYNEQFFGPGTRLTVL.

CDR3 nucleotides: TGCGCCAGCAGCTTGGTCGGGACTGGGGCCCGTCGGCAGTTCTTC. Residues: CASSLVGTGARRQFF. The rearrangement uses TRBV5-1 and TRBJ2-1, with a weak D call TRBD2 (6 bases). In germline, CDR1 is SGHRS, CDR2 YFSETQ. The V end lost 0 bases, the J end lost 12 bases, and 19 bases lay between the germline ends. The length of the CDR3 is 15 residues.

As to this clone: One end of the junction fails to match germline, which may point to a read error. The chain uses TRBV6-2 or TRBV6-3 and TRBJ2-1; the match to TRBD2 covers 16 bases. Germline V lookup: CDR1 MNHEY, CDR2 SVGEGT. There are 17 residues in the CDR3. In DNA, the CDR3 is TGTGCCAGCAGTTACGGGACTAGCGGGAGGGCCTACGATGAGCAGTTCTTC. Translation: CASSYGTSGRAYDEQFF.

With regard to this clone: At one end the junction does not follow the germline gene, possibly because of a read error. This chain uses TRBV6-6 with TRBJ1-2; D is undetermined. The CDR3 spans 14 residues. Germline V gene sequence: CDR1 MNHNY, CDR2 SVGAGI (reference sequence). CDR3 region: CASRYSEGYYGYTF. Here the CDR3 DNA reads TGTGCCAGCAGGTACTCGGAGGGTTACTATGGCTACACCTTC.

The V and J genes are TRBV12-3 or TRBV12-4 and TRBJ1-5, with D possibly being TRBD1 (5 bases). CDR3 length equals 13 residues. V was clipped by 3 bases and J by 7 bases, with 10 bases between them. The CDR3 here is CASSFIRGQPQHF. CDR3 nucleotide sequence: TGTGCCAGCAGTTTTATTAGGGGCCAGCCCCAGCATTTT.

The rearrangement joins TRBV7-9 to TRBJ2-3; 10 nucleotides line up with TRBD2. V dropped 3 bases and J dropped 1; count of bases not matched to a gene: 4. CDR3 length equals 16 residues. Per germline, CDR1 SEHNR and CDR2 FQNEAQ (reference sequence). CDR3 coding DNA: TGTGCCAGCAGCTTCCAAGGGACTAGCGGCACAGATACGCAGTATTTT. As protein: CASSFQGTSGTDTQYF. Variable domain in full (rest from reference TRBV7-9 and TRBJ2-3): DTGVSQNPRHKITKRGQNVTFRCDPISEHNRLYWYRQTLGQGPEFLTYFQNEAQLEKSRLLSDRFSAERPKGSFSTLEIQRTEQGDSAMYLCASSFQGTSGTDTQYFGPGTRLTVL.

The chain carries TRBV11-3 and TRBJ2-2, with 9 bases matching TRBD1. V gave up 5 bases and J gave up 2 bases; unmatched junction bases: 6. The CDR3 is made up of 16 amino acids. Germline CDR1 reads SGHNT; CDR2 reads YENEEA. CDR3 nucleotide sequence: TGTGCCAGCAGCCGAGGGGGACAGGGTAACACCGGGGAGCTGTTTTTT. It translates to CASSRGGQGNTGELFF.

The chain recombines TRBV9 with TRBJ2-1; 7 nucleotides agree with TRBD1. The CDR3 covers 16 residues. Germline CDR1 reads SGDLS; CDR2 reads YYNGEE. V lost 0 bases and J lost 4; bases outside the gene matches: 7. The CDR3 DNA reads TGTGCCAGCAGCGTAGGGGACAGCTTTATGTACAATGAGCAGTTCTTC. Its translation is CASSVGDSFMYNEQFF.

CDR3 sequence reads: CASSSSGTNTGELFF. As DNA, the CDR3 is TGTGCCAGCAGCTCAAGCGGGACGAACACCGGGGAGCTGTTTTTT. The chain carries TRBV11-3 and TRBJ2-2, with TRBD2 matching over 7 bases. Germline trimming cut 4 bases from V and 0 bases from J; bases unmatched to any gene: 2. CDR1 and CDR2 (germline): SGHNT, YENEEA. The CDR3 spans 15 residues.

The chain employs TRBV4-2 and TRBJ1-4, with D possibly matching TRBD1 (6 bases). The germline CDR1 and CDR2 sequences are LGHNA and YNFKEQ. V shed 3 bases and J shed 7 bases, with 18 bases lying between them. The CDR3 covers 16 residues. This chain's CDR3 is CASSQVKGQPGEKLFF. CDR3 DNA sequence: TGTGCCAGCAGCCAGGTTAAAGGACAGCCGGGTGAAAAACTGTTTTTT.

This clone has only a few counts. V and J are TRBV13 and TRBJ2-5; 9 positions match TRBD1. CDR1 PRHDT and CDR2 FYEKMQ come from the germline V gene (reference sequence). The CDR3 spans 16 residues. V dropped 5 bases and J dropped 2; count of bases not matched to a gene: 9. CDR3 region: CASSRDRGIEQETQYF. The CDR3 DNA is TGTGCCAGCAGCCGTGACAGGGGGATTGAACAAGAGACCCAGTACTTC.

V usage is TRBV4-1 and J usage is TRBJ2-1; maybe TRBD2 (6 bases). The V and J ends lost 4 bases and 0 bases respectively, with 10 bases between them. Germline CDR1 reads MGHRA; CDR2 reads YSYEKL. The length of the CDR3 is 15 residues. The CDR3 region has the DNA TGCGCCAGCAGCCCTAGCGATAACTCCTACAATGAGCAGTTCTTC. This translates into CASSPSDNSYNEQFF.

This clone turned up a few times. The rearrangement links TRBV20-1 to TRBJ1-3, with 7 nucleotides matching TRBD1. The CDR3 is 15 amino acids. Unmatched junction bases numbered 9, after V lost 3 bases and J lost 4 bases. The germline V gene has CDR1 DFQATT and CDR2 SNEGSKA (reference sequence). The CDR3 DNA reads TGCAGTGCTAGTAATGACAGGGATTACGGAAACACCATATATTTT. This sequence encodes CSASNDRDYGNTIYF.

V and J are TRBV11-3 and TRBJ2-1; tentatively, D is TRBD2 (5 bases). Per germline, CDR1 SGHNT and CDR2 YENEEA. The CDR3 is 13 residues long. The V gene lost 3 bases and the J gene lost 8 bases, with 11 bases spanning the gap. The CDR3 nucleotides are TGTGCCAGCAGCTTGAGAGGGCGGGATGAGCAGTTCTTC. This gives the protein CASSLRGRDEQFF.

V gene TRBV3-1 (or the pseudogene TRBV3-2) combines with J gene TRBJ2-1, with 13 positions matching TRBD2. The CDR3 is made up of 18 amino acids. CDR1 LGHDT and CDR2 YNNKEL come from the germline V gene (reference sequence). V shed 2 bases, J shed 0 bases, and the junction held 4 bases outside the gene matches. The CDR3, as DNA: TGTGCCAGCAGCCAACTCGGACTAGCGGGGGTCTCCTACAATGAGCAGTTCTTC. This codes for CASSQLGLAGVSYNEQFF.

CDR3 region: CASSRGPDTEAFF. The CDR3 DNA reads TGTGCCAGCAGCAGGGGTCCGGACACTGAAGCTTTCTTT. The gene calls are TRBV11-2 and TRBJ1-1; a weak D match, TRBD1 (5 bases). CDR3 length: 13 amino acids. V dropped 5 bases and J dropped 3 bases, with 10 bases sitting between them. Germline assignment: CDR1 SGHAT and CDR2 FQNNGV.